Each of the 27 T cell receptor beta chains below was sequenced from the same sample in a study of blood T cells in healthy people across ages. Combining a sample-barcoded 5' primer with a J-beta primer mix, a second PCR ran for about 6 to 12 cycles. TCRdb processed the 5' RACE reads anew with MiXCR; each CDR3 protein has one entry. Counted here are 800,000 to 1,000,000 distinct CDR3 sequences, around 49% occurring once; the ten biggest clones make up 13%. The specimen sequenced was blood. The source of these receptors is a man aged 25 to 40 in good health.

This clonotype was observed a few times. The rearrangement links TRBV5-1 to TRBJ2-3; D gene uncertain. This CDR3 has 13 residues. CDR1 SGHRS and CDR2 YFSETQ come from the germline V gene. V shed 6 bases and J shed 1 base, with 9 bases lying between them. CDR3 DNA: TGCGCCAGCAATTACCAGGGCACAGATACGCAGTATTTT. Translation: CASNYQGTDTQYF.

The DNA of the CDR3 is TGTGCCAGCAGCTTAGTACAGGGGATGGGAGCCAAAAACATTCAGTACTTC. Its protein product is CASSLVQGMGAKNIQYF. The chain has TRBV11-3 and TRBJ2-4; 7 bases fit TRBD1. Germline CDR1 is SGHNT and CDR2 is YENEEA. Unmatched junction bases numbered 6, after V lost 1 base and J lost 0 bases. The CDR3 consists of 17 residues.

The rearrangement uses TRBV12-3 or TRBV12-4 and TRBJ2-2, with 9 bases matching TRBD1. Losses at the gene ends were 6 bases for V and 5 bases for J; bases not matched to a gene: 7. The length of the CDR3 is 15 residues. The CDR3 reads CASRPGQGNTGELFF. Written as DNA, the CDR3 is TGTGCCAGCAGGCCGGGACAGGGTAATACCGGGGAGCTGTTTTTT.

This clonotype was observed a handful of times. The gene calls are TRBV6-2 or TRBV6-3 and TRBJ2-7; 7 positions agree with TRBD1. From germline, CDR1 is MNHEY and CDR2 SVGEGT. V trimming: 7 bases; J trimming: 0 bases; junction bases outside the gene matches: 9. This CDR3 is built from 15 residues. Here the CDR3 reads CASTPIDRDSYEQYF. The CDR3 DNA reads TGTGCCAGCACCCCTATCGACAGGGACTCCTACGAGCAGTACTTC.

This clonotype was observed a handful of times. The chain carries TRBV2 and TRBJ2-1; 12 bases map to TRBD2. This CDR3 spans 13 amino acids. The V gene end was trimmed by 11 bases and the J gene end by 8 bases; junction bases not matched to a gene: 7. The V gene's germline CDR1 is SNHLY and CDR2 FYNNEI. CDR3 bases: TGTGCCGGACAGACTAGCGGGGGCCATGAGCAGTTCTTC. Its protein product is CAGQTSGGHEQFF.

The rearrangement uses TRBV27 and TRBJ2-1; D gene unclear. The CDR3 is 13 residues long. The germline V gene has CDR1 MNHEY and CDR2 SMNVEV (reference sequence). Trimming stripped 0 bases from V and 7 bases from J, with 7 bases between. CDR3 protein: CASSLSRQNEQFF. CDR3 in DNA: TGTGCCAGCAGTTTATCGCGACAAAATGAGCAGTTCTTC.

Here the CDR3 reads CASSSTSGAFRETQYF. The CDR3 coding sequence is TGCGCCAGCAGCTCGACTAGCGGGGCCTTTAGGGAGACCCAGTACTTC. The rearrangement uses TRBV5-1 and TRBJ2-7; TRBD2 matches 11 bases. The DNA end favors TRBJ2-5, so the J call may be wrong. CDR1 and CDR2 from the germline V gene are SGHRS and YFSETQ. There are 16 residues in the CDR3.

The rearrangement links TRBV9 to TRBJ2-7; maybe TRBD2 (5 bases). The CDR3 extends over 15 amino acids. CDR1 and CDR2 (germline): SGDLS, YYNGEE. The V end was cut by 0 bases, the J end by 0 bases, with 10 bases between. The CDR3 DNA follows: TGTGCCAGCAGCGTAGGGACTTCCAGCTCCTACGAGCAGTACTTC. As protein: CASSVGTSSSYEQYF.

A few counts support this clonotype. The chain is built from TRBV9 and TRBJ2-7; 12 nucleotides align to TRBD1. CDR1 is SGDLS and CDR2 is YYNGEE in the germline V gene. The V and J ends lost 0 bases and 3 bases, in that order; junction bases with no gene match: 7. The CDR3 loop spans 17 amino acids. CDR3 region: CASSVGGQGASSYEQYF. CDR3 sequence (DNA): TGTGCCAGCAGCGTAGGGGGACAGGGGGCGAGTAGCTACGAGCAGTACTTC.

This rearrangement joins TRBV7-2 to TRBJ2-5, with D perhaps matching TRBD1 (5 bases). The J call may be in error: the DNA end matches TRBJ2-1 better. The CDR3 is 13 residues long. Germline V lookup: CDR1 SGHTA, CDR2 FQGNSA. The CDR3 DNA sequence: TGTGCCAGCAGCTTAAGGACACAAGAGACCCAGTTCTTC. Amino acid sequence: CASSLRTQETQFF.

The chain has TRBV15 and TRBJ2-7; possibly TRBD2 for D (6 bases). The V end was cut by 0 bases, the J end by 3 bases, with 18 bases between. Germline V lookup: CDR1 LNHNV, CDR2 YYDKDF (reference sequence). The length of the CDR3 is 17 residues. The CDR3 DNA reads TGTGCCACCAGCAGAGATCGAGGAGGGGCTTCTAACTACGAGCAGTACTTC. It specifies CATSRDRGGASNYEQYF.

This clonotype was found once. Its ends do not fully match the called genes, so a read error is possible. The V and J genes are TRBV20-1 and TRBJ1-5; D is unresolved. The CDR3 is 14 amino acids. The germline V gene has CDR1 DFQATT and CDR2 SNEGSKA (reference sequence). The CDR3 protein is CNARDPRQNQPQHF. The CDR3, as DNA: TGCAATGCTAGAGATCCCCGGCAAAATCAGCCCCAGCATTTT.

V is TRBV5-1 and J is TRBJ1-2; unclear D gene. Per germline, CDR1 SGHRS and CDR2 YFSETQ. V was trimmed by 4 bases and J by 4 bases, leaving 14 bases between them. This CDR3 contains 14 residues. The CDR3 region is CASSVERGSYGYTF. DNA for the CDR3: TGCGCCAGCAGCGTGGAGCGGGGTTCCTATGGCTACACCTTC.

This clonotype was seen only a few times. The rearrangement links TRBV2 to TRBJ2-5; the D is unclear. Germline V gene lookup returns CDR1 SNHLY and CDR2 FYNNEI. Trimming shortened V by 7 bases and J by 0 bases, and 9 bases separated the two germline ends. The CDR3 runs to 13 residues. The CDR3 protein is CASIRSYQETQYF. The CDR3 DNA is TGTGCCAGCATTCGTAGCTACCAAGAGACCCAGTACTTC.

This clonotype was seen a few times. The V gene is TRBV28, the J gene TRBJ2-5; no reliable D call. Near its end, the DNA agrees better with TRBJ2-4, so the J call may be wrong. The CDR3 has 15 residues. CDR1 and CDR2 (germline): MDHEN, SYDVKM. The CDR3 coding sequence is TGTGCCAGCAGTCCTGGCGGTGTGGGCAAAAACATTCAGTACTTC. It specifies CASSPGGVGKNIQYF.

The gene calls are TRBV7-9 and TRBJ1-4, with D possibly TRBD1 on 6 matching bases. CDR3 length equals 16 residues. Germline CDR1 and CDR2: SEHNR and FQNEAQ (reference sequence). The V end was cut by 2 bases, the J end by 2 bases, with 12 bases between. CDR3 DNA sequence: TGTGCCAGCAGCTTAAGAACAGGGACGACTAATGAAAAACTGTTTTTT. Encoded protein: CASSLRTGTTNEKLFF.

The chain is built from TRBV20-1 and TRBJ2-1, with D perhaps TRBD2 (5 bases). The V end lost 6 bases, the J end lost 4 bases, and 22 bases lay between the germline ends. The CDR3 runs 16 residues. Germline-derived CDR1 and CDR2 are DFQATT and SNEGSKA (reference sequence). In DNA form, the CDR3 reads TGCAGTGCGGCGGAAATCGGGAAATACCAATACAATGAGCAGTTCTTC. This translates into CSAAEIGKYQYNEQFF.

This clonotype was recorded only once. The rearrangement joins TRBV6-5 to TRBJ2-4; 10 bases align to TRBD1. Germline CDR1 is MNHEY and CDR2 is SVGAGI. After removal of 2 bases from V and 3 bases from J, the junction contained 4 bases not matched to a gene. This CDR3 spans 16 amino acids. This CDR3 is CASSYRDRGDKNIQYF. CDR3 DNA: TGTGCCAGCAGTTACCGGGACAGGGGTGACAAAAACATTCAGTACTTC.

J is TRBJ2-3 and V is TRBV4-2; 10 positions agree with TRBD2. Germline lookup yields CDR1 LGHNA and CDR2 YNFKEQ. The length of the CDR3 is 16 residues. Trimming at V came to 7 bases and at J to 6 bases, leaving 13 bases not matched to a gene. CDR3 DNA: TGTGCCAGCACCGCAGGGAGCGGGGGGGCTCCGGATACGCAGTATTTT. Translated, it gives CASTAGSGGAPDTQYF.

This clonotype was counted between two and nine times. This chain uses TRBV29-1 with TRBJ2-5, with TRBD1 as a possible D gene (5 bases). V lost 4 bases to trimming and J lost 4 bases, with 19 bases between them. Per the germline V gene, CDR1 is SQVTM and CDR2 is ANQGSEA. The CDR3 sequence is 15 residues long. CDR3 protein: CSVGRGRASGETQYF. The CDR3 DNA reads TGCAGCGTTGGTCGAGGCAGGGCTTCGGGAGAGACCCAGTACTTC.

In the case of this clonotype: Germline and junction disagree at one end, which may indicate a read error. The chain couples TRBV5-6 to TRBJ1-2; 9 positions match TRBD1. Germline V gives CDR1 SGHDT, CDR2 YYEEEE. This CDR3 has 16 residues. The CDR3 region has the DNA TGTGCCGGCAGCTTGGGGAGGACAGGGGTGATCTATGGCTACACCTTC. Translated, it gives CAGSLGRTGVIYGYTF.

The count of this clonotype is one. At one end the junction does not follow the germline gene, possibly because of a read error. The V call is TRBV20-1, the J call TRBJ2-3, with D perhaps TRBD2 (5 bases). The CDR3 is made up of 14 amino acids. Per the germline V gene, CDR1 is DFQATT and CDR2 is SNEGSKA (reference sequence). The CDR3 spells CSTRGEFGVDTQYF. CDR3 nucleotide sequence: TGCAGTACTAGAGGAGAATTTGGAGTTGATACGCAGTATTTT.

The chain couples TRBV5-5 to TRBJ2-1; 9 bases match TRBD1. This CDR3 spans 15 amino acids. The trim removed 0 bases at V and 4 bases at J, leaving 2 bases unmatched. Germline V gene sequence: CDR1 SGHKS, CDR2 YYEKEE (reference sequence). The CDR3 region is CASSLAGQGYNEQFF. DNA of the CDR3: TGTGCCAGCAGCTTGGCGGGACAGGGTTACAATGAGCAGTTCTTC.

This clonotype was detected a few times. A much more abundant neighbour one base away suggests this may be a read error. The chain employs TRBV20-1 and TRBJ2-5, with 7 bases lining up with TRBD2. V lost 1 base to trimming and J lost 11 bases; unmatched junction nucleotides: 16. The germline gives CDR1 DFQATT, CDR2 SNEGSKA (reference sequence). CDR3 length: 15 amino acids. The CDR3 spells CSARVVLRGTGEQYF. The CDR3 DNA reads TGCAGTGCTAGAGTTGTCTTGCGGGGGACGGGAGAGCAGTACTTC.

The chain combines TRBV7-6 with TRBJ2-3, with 9 positions matching TRBD2. The V and J ends lost 4 bases and 6 bases, in that order; junction bases with no gene match: 14. The CDR3 is 17 amino acids. CDR1 is SGHVS, CDR2 FNYEAQ, per germline. The CDR3 region has the DNA TGTGCCAGCAGCTCTCAACTGGATACTAGCGGGTTGGATACGCAGTATTTT. Its protein product is CASSSQLDTSGLDTQYF.

The genes are TRBV4-1 and TRBJ2-5; 14 nucleotides match TRBD2. The tail of the sequence fits TRBJ2-7 better, so the J call may be wrong. This CDR3 region has 17 residues. Germline-derived CDR1 and CDR2 are MGHRA and YSYEKL. The CDR3 DNA reads as TGCGCCAGCAGTACCACGGGACTAGCGGGAGAAGGCTACGAGCAGTACTTC. This translates into CASSTTGLAGEGYEQYF.

J is TRBJ2-1 and V is TRBV5-1, with D possibly TRBD1 on 5 matching bases. The CDR3 is made up of 16 amino acids. The ends were cut back, 6 bases at V and 6 bases at J, with 22 bases in the middle. Germline lookup yields CDR1 SGHRS and CDR2 YFSETQ. The CDR3 sequence is CASTELGTGGANEQFF. As DNA, the CDR3 is TGCGCCAGCACCGAGCTTGGAACAGGTGGGGCCAATGAGCAGTTCTTC.